The next 30 T cell receptor beta chains were all read from a single sample in a study of blood T cell repertoires in COVID-19. TCRdb keeps only in-frame clones here, not all; method: immunoSEQ multiplex PCR. This table holds approximately 75,000 clones, 65% to 85% found once. Material: peripheral blood. The receptors were gathered from a man aged 50 to 59 with COVID-19, enrolled during active disease.

The V and J genes are TRBV13 and TRBJ2-2, with TRBD1 as a possible D gene (6 bases). Germline V gene sequence: CDR1 PRHDT, CDR2 FYEKMQ (reference sequence). The CDR3 has 15 residues. Between the trimmed V and J ends, which lost 4 bases and 2 bases, there was a span of 11 bases. This CDR3 is CASSSRTDNTGELFF. In nucleotides, the CDR3 is TGTGCCAGCAGCTCTAGGACAGACAACACCGGGGAGCTGTTTTTT. Together with reference TRBV13 and TRBJ2-2, the CDR3 gives the full variable domain: AAGVIQSPRHLIKEKRETATLKCYPIPRHDTVYWYQQGPGQDPQFLISFYEKMQSDKGSIPDRFSAQQFSDYHSELNMSSLELGDSALYFCASSSRTDNTGELFFGEGSRLTVL.

The chain is built from TRBV7-8 and TRBJ1-5; the D gene is possibly TRBD1 (6 bases). V was shortened by 1 base and J by 4 bases, with 11 bases between the two germline ends. Germline V gene lookup returns CDR1 SGHVS and CDR2 FQNEAQ. This CDR3 spans 15 amino acids. The CDR3 sequence is CASSLVRTENQPQHF. CDR3 nucleotide sequence: TGTGCCAGCAGCTTAGTTAGGACAGAGAATCAGCCCCAGCATTTT.

The chain links TRBV6-5 to TRBJ2-7, with D tentatively TRBD1 (6 bases). V lost 6 bases to trimming and J lost 2 bases, with 11 bases between them. The CDR3 has 13 residues. Germline V CDR1 and CDR2: MNHEY, SVGAGI. In DNA form, the CDR3 reads TGTGCCAGCAGGGACAGCCTAACCTACGAGCAGTACTTC. Translation: CASRDSLTYEQYF.

The chain couples TRBV14 to TRBJ2-2; 10 bases agree with TRBD1. The CDR3 loop spans 16 amino acids. Germline V gene data show CDR1 as SGHDN and CDR2 as FVKESK. V was clipped by 4 bases and J by 4 bases; unmatched bases: 6. CDR3 sequence: CASSRLRTGGTGELFF. The CDR3 nucleotides are TGTGCCAGCAGCCGGCTTAGGACAGGGGGCACCGGGGAGCTGTTTTTT.

The chain carries TRBV6-5 and TRBJ2-7; D possibly corresponds to TRBD2 (5 bases). CDR1 is MNHEY, CDR2 SVGAGI, per germline. V was cut by 0 bases and J by 5 bases, with 11 bases left in between. CDR3 size: 14 residues. CDR3 DNA sequence: TGTGCCAGCAGTTACTCCCGGGAAAGGGACGAGCAGTACTTC. This gives the protein CASSYSRERDEQYF.

This clone was recorded only once. The chain has TRBV11-2 and TRBJ1-2, with 12 bases identical to TRBD1. Per the germline V gene, CDR1 is SGHAT and CDR2 is FQNNGV. This CDR3 region has 17 residues. Trimming cost V 6 bases and J 4 bases; bases outside gene matches: 12. The CDR3 bases are TGTGCCAGCAGAAATCCCGGGACAGGGGGCGCGGGCTATGGCTACACCTTC. This gives the protein CASRNPGTGGAGYGYTF.

The V call is TRBV4-1, the J call TRBJ2-5; 12 bases are shared with TRBD2. CDR3 size: 15 residues. J was trimmed by 2 bases and V by 3 bases; bases with no gene match: 1. The germline V gene has CDR1 MGHRA and CDR2 YSYEKL. This chain's CDR3 is CASSHLAGGQETQYF. In DNA, the CDR3 is TGCGCCAGCAGCCATCTAGCGGGAGGGCAAGAGACCCAGTACTTC.

The rearrangement links TRBV18 to TRBJ1-5, with 7 nucleotides matching TRBD1. The CDR3 length is 15 residues. V lost 4 bases to trimming and J lost 7 bases; unmatched junction nucleotides: 10. Germline values: CDR1 KGHSH, CDR2 LQKENI. CDR3 sequence (DNA): TGTGCCAGCTCACTACAGGGGACCCAGGGCCAGCCCCAGCATTTT. Its translation: CASSLQGTQGQPQHF. Based on the CDR3 plus reference TRBV18 and TRBJ1-5, the full variable domain is NAGVMQNPRHLVRRRGQEARLRCSPMKGHSHVYWYRQLPEEGLKFMVYLQKENIIDESGMPKERFSAEFPKEGPSILRIQQVVRGDSAAYFCASSLQGTQGQPQHFGDGTRLSIL.

This clone was observed a handful of times. J is TRBJ1-4 and V is TRBV5-1; possibly TRBD1 for D (5 bases). Per germline, CDR1 SGHRS and CDR2 YFSETQ. Trimming pared 1 base from V and 4 bases from J, leaving 11 bases between. The CDR3 loop spans 15 amino acids. The CDR3: CASSLKTDFNEKLFF. Here the CDR3 DNA reads TGCGCCAGCAGCTTGAAGACAGACTTTAATGAAAAACTGTTTTTT.

This clone was seen once. This chain connects TRBV2 to TRBJ2-7, with D unclear. V dropped 7 bases and J dropped 1 base, with 14 bases sitting between them. Per the germline V gene, CDR1 is SNHLY and CDR2 is FYNNEI. The CDR3 is made up of 14 amino acids. CDR3 sequence (DNA): TGTGCCAGCAACGAACTGCGGAATTCCTACGAGCAGTACTTC. Translating gives CASNELRNSYEQYF.

This chain connects TRBV7-3 to TRBJ2-3; 7 nucleotides agree with TRBD2. The CDR3 covers 15 residues. The trim removed 3 bases at V and 4 bases at J, leaving 7 bases unmatched. The germline V gene encodes CDR1 SGHTA and CDR2 FQGTGA. The chain's CDR3 is CASSFSGGVADTQYF. The CDR3 DNA follows: TGTGCCAGCAGCTTTTCGGGAGGAGTAGCAGATACGCAGTATTTT.

This rearrangement joins TRBV29-1 to TRBJ2-3; possibly TRBD2 for D (5 bases). Looked up from germline, CDR1 is SQVTM and CDR2 is ANQGSEA. V was shortened by 4 bases and J by 0 bases, with 11 bases between the two germline ends. The CDR3 runs 14 residues. CDR3 residues: CSVARTLSTDTQYF. The CDR3 nucleotides are TGCAGCGTTGCCAGGACTCTTAGCACAGATACGCAGTATTTT.

This chain uses TRBV27 with TRBJ1-3, with D perhaps TRBD1 (6 bases). Germline V gene sequence: CDR1 MNHEY, CDR2 SMNVEV (reference sequence). This CDR3 is 15 amino acids long. V was clipped by 5 bases and J by 2 bases, with 13 bases between them. Here the CDR3 reads CASSPLDRPGNTIYF. Written as DNA, the CDR3 is TGTGCCAGCAGTCCCCTTGACAGGCCTGGAAACACCATATATTTT.

The chain is built from TRBV5-6 and TRBJ2-1; TRBD1 might be the D (6 bases). Between the trimmed V and J ends, which lost 3 bases and 7 bases, there was a span of 11 bases. Germline V gene lookup returns CDR1 SGHDT and CDR2 YYEEEE. This CDR3 spans 13 amino acids. The CDR3, as DNA: TGTGCCAGCAGCTGGGTACAGGGTAATGAGCAGTTCTTC. Protein sequence: CASSWVQGNEQFF.

The chain recombines TRBV4-1 with TRBJ2-5; D perhaps matches TRBD2 (7 bases). V dropped 1 base and J dropped 5 bases, with 23 bases sitting between them. Germline V gene data show CDR1 as MGHRA and CDR2 as YSYEKL. CDR3 length equals 18 residues. DNA for the CDR3: TGCGCCAGCAGCCAAGTAAATATGGGGCTATCGGGGGGCGAGACCCAGTACTTC. Encoded protein: CASSQVNMGLSGGETQYF.

The CDR3 bases are TGTGCCAGCAGCGTAGGTGACAGGGGCTCCCCCCTCCACTTT. Its translation: CASSVGDRGSPLHF. The chain carries TRBV9 and TRBJ1-6; the match to TRBD1 covers 8 bases. Looked up from germline, CDR1 is SGDLS and CDR2 is YYNGEE. Trimming took 0 bases from V and 13 from J; bases not matched to a gene: 6. This CDR3 has 14 residues.

The chain is built from TRBV4-2 and TRBJ1-6, with 9 nucleotides matching TRBD1. Germline V gene data show CDR1 as LGHNA and CDR2 as YNFKEQ. The CDR3 is made up of 18 amino acids. Losses at the gene ends were 0 bases for V and 7 bases for J; bases not matched to a gene: 10. The CDR3 sequence is CASSQDILGQGANSPLHF. CDR3 nucleotides: TGTGCCAGCAGCCAAGATATACTGGGACAGGGTGCGAATTCACCCCTCCACTTT.

The chain employs TRBV2 and TRBJ2-1, with 10 bases lining up with TRBD2. In germline, CDR1 is SNHLY, CDR2 FYNNEI. This CDR3 is built from 16 residues. V lost 4 bases, J lost 6 bases, and 9 bases stayed unmatched. In DNA form, the CDR3 reads TGTGCCAGCAGTGTGCTTTGGCTAGCGGGAGTCAATGAGCAGTTCTTC. Its translation is CASSVLWLAGVNEQFF.

This clone was detected a few times. The V and J genes are TRBV6-4 and TRBJ1-3; D ambiguous. The CDR3 spans 19 residues. The V end lost 3 bases, the J end lost 0 bases, and 21 bases lay between the germline ends. CDR1 and CDR2 from the germline V gene are MRHNA and SNTAGT. In DNA form, the CDR3 reads TGTGCCAGCAGTGAAACAGAGATCACTCCTATTCACTCTGGAAACACCATATATTTT. It codes for CASSETEITPIHSGNTIYF.

CDR3 nucleotide sequence: TGTGCCAGTAGTACTTGGGGCGGCGGGGAGCTGTTTTTT. Amino acids: CASSTWGGGELFF. The V gene is TRBV19, the J gene TRBJ2-2; perhaps TRBD1 as D (5 bases). V was pared by 4 bases and J by 7 bases, with 10 bases between. Germline-derived CDR1 and CDR2 are LNHDA and SQIVND (reference sequence). The CDR3 runs 13 residues. Supplemented by reference TRBV19 and TRBJ2-2, the full variable domain reads DGGITQSPKYLFRKEGQNVTLSCEQNLNHDAMYWYRQDPGQGLRLIYYSQIVNDFQKGDIAEGYSVSREKKESFPLTVTSAQKNPTAFYLCASSTWGGGELFFGEGSRLTVL.

The chain has TRBV28 and TRBJ1-4; a possible D gene is TRBD1 (6 bases). The CDR3 covers 14 residues. In germline, CDR1 is MDHEN, CDR2 SYDVKM. Trimming took 3 bases from V and 8 from J, leaving 13 bases between them. The CDR3 here is CASSLRGYGEKLFF. In nucleotides, the CDR3 is TGTGCCAGCAGTTTGAGGGGGTATGGGGAAAAACTGTTTTTT.

In its sample, this clone was seen a few times. The CDR3 region has the DNA TGTGCCAGCAGTCTCACTACTAGCGGGAGGGAGCAGTACTTC. As protein: CASSLTTSGREQYF. The chain is built from TRBV2 and TRBJ2-7; the match to TRBD2 covers 12 bases. The germline V gene encodes CDR1 SNHLY and CDR2 FYNNEI. The V segment lost 5 bases and the J segment 7 bases; nucleotides outside the gene matches: 6. This CDR3 is 14 amino acids long.

The chain uses TRBV25-1 and TRBJ1-2; D gene unclear. Per germline, CDR1 MGHDK and CDR2 SYGVNS. The CDR3 is made up of 12 amino acids. V was cut by 5 bases and J by 4 bases, with 8 bases left in between. CDR3 in amino acids: CASSWATYGYTF. DNA of the CDR3: TGTGCCAGCAGTTGGGCCACCTATGGCTACACCTTC.

The chain employs TRBV28 and TRBJ1-2; 9 nucleotides agree with TRBD1. This CDR3 has 16 residues. Germline V gives CDR1 MDHEN, CDR2 SYDVKM. J gave up 6 bases and V 2 bases, and 10 bases lay outside the gene matches. The CDR3 spells CASSLSTGTGRDGYTF. The CDR3 bases are TGTGCCAGCAGTTTAAGTACCGGGACAGGGAGGGATGGCTACACCTTC.

This rearrangement joins TRBV5-4 to TRBJ2-2, with TRBD2 matching 7 bases. The CDR3 has 15 residues. Germline loops: CDR1 SGHNT, CDR2 YYREEE (reference sequence). V was pared by 5 bases and J by 5 bases, with 9 bases of the junction left unmatched. CDR3: CASSSSGTMTGELFF. CDR3 in DNA: TGTGCCAGCAGTTCTTCCGGGACTATGACCGGGGAGCTGTTTTTT.

V and J are TRBV7-8 and TRBJ2-2; 11 bases are a match to TRBD2. Germline CDR1 is SGHVS and CDR2 is FQNEAQ. The length of the CDR3 is 17 residues. Unmatched junction bases numbered 5, after V lost 5 bases and J lost 0 bases. The CDR3 DNA is TGTGCCAGCAGCCGATCTAGCGGGAGGCCGAACACCGGGGAGCTGTTTTTT. It translates to CASSRSSGRPNTGELFF.

This clone was picked up a small number of times. V and J are TRBV11-3 and TRBJ2-2, with 11 bases lining up with TRBD1. V gave up 1 base and J gave up 4 bases; unmatched junction bases: 2. The length of the CDR3 is 16 residues. Germline lookup yields CDR1 SGHNT and CDR2 YENEEA. Written as DNA, the CDR3 is TGTGCCAGCAGCTTAGGAGGGACAGGGGGCACCGGGGAGCTGTTTTTT. This gives the protein CASSLGGTGGTGELFF.

The chain couples TRBV19 to TRBJ1-1; a weak D match, TRBD1 (6 bases). Trimming removed 5 bases from V and 4 bases from J, with 20 bases in between. The length of the CDR3 is 16 residues. The germline gives CDR1 LNHDA, CDR2 SQIVND (reference sequence). CDR3: CASSLNPGEGSTEAFF. The CDR3 nucleotides read TGTGCCAGTAGTCTTAACCCAGGGGAAGGGAGCACTGAAGCTTTCTTT.

The rearrangement links TRBV12-3 or TRBV12-4 to TRBJ1-5; D gene uncertain. The V end lost 5 bases, the J end lost 5 bases, and 10 bases lay between the germline ends. The CDR3 spans 13 residues. CDR3 sequence (DNA): TGTGCCAGCAGTCAGAGTCGGGATCAGCCCCAGCATTTT. This encodes CASSQSRDQPQHF.

This clone has only a few counts. The chain joins TRBV4-1 to TRBJ2-1; a weak D match, TRBD2 (6 bases). The CDR3 loop spans 13 amino acids. Trimming took off 6 bases at V and 7 bases at J, with 13 bases between the two ends. Germline lookup yields CDR1 MGHRA and CDR2 YSYEKL. This CDR3 is CASSQTSSNEQFF. The CDR3 DNA sequence: TGCGCCAGCAGTCAAACTAGCAGTAATGAGCAGTTCTTC.